Included here is one T cell receptor beta chain sequence, with context. The antigen is undetermined. This record belongs to a study of T-cell memory formation after mild COVID-19. Study summary: TCR clustering was largely donor specific. Findings and limits, study-wide: Among contracting clones, CD4+ were mainly CM/EM and CD8+ enriched in EMRA.

CDR3 length: 14 residues. The V gene's germline CDR1 is SEHNR and CDR2 FQNEAQ (reference sequence). Trimming stripped 2 bases from V and 4 bases from J, with 11 bases between. The TCR alpha and TCR beta cDNA libraries, bearing sample barcodes and UMIs, were generated by 5'RACE using constant-segment primers. TCRdb passed the 5' RACE reads through MiXCR, listing each CDR3 protein once. Of under 200,000 distinct CDR3 sequences in the sample, about 9.9% were seen once. The specimen sequenced was PBMCs or a T cell subset sorted from them (not recorded which). This receptor was obtained from a man aged 18 to 35 who had mild COVID-19 (a few samples of this study predate the infection). Cell type and time point are not known. This chain uses TRBV7-9 with TRBJ1-2; D not resolved. CDR3 loop: CASSLLGAGYGYTF. CDR3 nucleotides: TGTGCCAGCAGCTTATTGGGTGCCGGCTATGGCTACACCTTC.